This TCR beta chain was identified during a study of shared clonotypes between healthy human individuals. Sequencing used immunoSEQ multiplex PCR; TCRdb keeps in-frame clones, though not all of them. The sample yields some 700,000 clones, 80% to 95% seen once. Overall study results and limits: What limited the represented genetic and exposure-history diversity was the small number of donors.

CCR7-negative CD45RA+ TemRA cells were combined with CD45RO+ cells to form CD8 memory. The CDR3 is 17 amino acids. Per germline, CDR1 SGHTA and CDR2 FQGNSA. Trimming at V came to 5 bases and at J to 2 bases, leaving 12 bases not matched to a gene. About this clone itself: Its cognate antigen is unknown.

This TCR was recovered from a man aged 18 to 35 in good health. Some clones in this sample may be carry-over from other donors' samples. The chain carries TRBV7-2 and TRBJ2-1, with 7 bases lining up with TRBD1. Input material: memory CD8+ T cells from PBMCs. As for subset: CD45RO+ cells pooled with CCR7-negative TemRA cells. The CDR3 reads CASSTRDSPTTYNEQFF. The CDR3 nucleotides read TGTGCCAGCAGCACCCGGGACAGTCCGACCACCTACAATGAGCAGTTCTTC.